This TCR beta chain is from a study of shared clonotypes between healthy human individuals. Samples underwent the assay at deep level. It was around 180 ng DNA, 25,000 to 35,000 T cell genomes, that sorted-subset replicate PCRs used. Clones were read by immunoSEQ multiplex PCR, and TCRdb kept only the in-frame ones, dropping some. The table lists around 1.9 million clones, about 93% of them singletons, with around 1.7% in the top ten. The germline V gene has CDR1 SEHNR and CDR2 FQNEAQ (reference sequence). This CDR3 region has 11 residues. With 3 bases removed from V and 8 bases from J, the gap between germline ends came to 5 bases. The naive CD8 subset, CD45RO-negative cells positively selected for CCR7, excluded terminally differentiated effector memory CD45RA+ cells.

The chain joins TRBV7-9 to TRBJ2-1; no reliable D call. This receptor was taken from a man aged 18 to 29 in good health. Some clones in this sample may be carry-over from other donors' samples. Sequenced: naive CD8+ T cells from PBMCs. The CDR3 DNA is TGTGCCAGCAGCTTCGTCCATGAGCAGTTCTTC. Amino acid sequence: CASSFVHEQFF. Based on the CDR3 plus reference TRBV7-9 and TRBJ2-1, the full variable domain is DTGVSQNPRHKITKRGQNVTFRCDPISEHNRLYWYRQTLGQGPEFLTYFQNEAQLEKSRLLSDRFSAERPKGSFSTLEIQRTEQGDSAMYLCASSFVHEQFFGPGTRLTVL.